What follows are 3 T cell receptor beta chains derived from one specimen sequenced in a study of blood T cell repertoires in COVID-19. Clones were sequenced by immunoSEQ multiplex PCR, and TCRdb holds only the in-frame ones, with some missing. The profile shows some 260,000 clones, about 86% of them singletons. The sequencing sample was made of PBMCs or T cells enriched from blood (not recorded which). All receptors come from a man aged 30 to 45 with acute COVID-19.

The chain combines TRBV11-2 with TRBJ2-5; 8 nucleotides match TRBD2. CDR3 length: 15 residues. Germline loops: CDR1 SGHAT, CDR2 FQNNGV. Trimming removed 5 bases from V and 4 bases from J; junction bases left unmatched: 9. This CDR3 is CASSRPREGLETQYF. DNA for the CDR3: TGTGCCAGCAGCCGCCCACGGGAGGGCCTAGAGACCCAGTACTTC. The full variable domain, rest sourced from reference TRBV11-2 and TRBJ2-5, is EAGVAQSPRYKIIEKRQSVAFWCNPISGHATLYWYQQILGQGPKLLIQFQNNGVVDDSQLPKDRFSAERLKGVDSTLKIQPAKLEDSAVYLCASSRPREGLETQYFGPGTRLLVL.

This clone was seen just once. This chain connects TRBV18 to TRBJ1-5; tentatively, D is TRBD1 (6 bases). V was trimmed by 3 bases and J by 9 bases, leaving 15 bases between them. The germline CDR1 and CDR2 sequences are KGHSH and LQKENI. This CDR3 spans 14 amino acids. The CDR3 DNA reads TGTGCCAGCTCACCGGACAGTGGCCGGCCGCCCCAGCATTTT. Its translation is CASSPDSGRPPQHF.

This chain links TRBV28 with TRBJ2-7, with D tentatively TRBD2 (5 bases). Germline CDR1 MDHEN, CDR2 SYDVKM. The CDR3 sequence is 14 residues long. Deletions cut 6 bases from V and 3 bases from J, with 15 bases between. CDR3 sequence: CASSRVGGLYEQYV. CDR3 nucleotides: TGTGCCAGCAGCCGAGTGGGCGGGCTCTACGAGCAGTACGTC.